The 27 T cell receptor beta chains below come from one sample, sequenced in a study of T cells in Graves' hyperthyroidism and ophthalmopathy. The CDR3 regions of TCR beta were amplified from RNA transcripts. Researchers ran a first-round RT-PCR on the TCR CDR3 using the HTBI primer set. TCRdb reprocessed the multiplex PCR reads via MiXCR and lists one record per CDR3 protein. The sample shows around 690,000 distinct CDR3 sequences, roughly 17% of them seen only once. Sequenced input: blood. The receptor source for this set is a man aged 50 to 59 with Graves' hyperthyroidism.

The chain combines TRBV20-1 with TRBJ1-2, with D maybe TRBD1 (5 bases). The CDR3 consists of 13 residues. V was cut by 3 bases and J by 2 bases, with 10 bases left in between. Germline loops: CDR1 DFQATT, CDR2 SNEGSKA (reference sequence). The CDR3 DNA reads as TGCAGTGCTAGGGACAAAATGAACTATGGCTACACCTTC. Translating gives CSARDKMNYGYTF.

As concerns this clonotype: One end of the junction varies from germline; a read error may be responsible. The chain is built from TRBV28 and TRBJ2-3, with TRBD1 matching over 9 bases. The germline V gene has CDR1 MDHEN and CDR2 SYDVKM. This CDR3 has 15 residues. This chain's CDR3 is CASRGQGQVGDTQCF. The CDR3 DNA reads TGTGCCAGCAGGGGACAGGGTCAGGTGGGAGATACGCAGTGTTTT. The variable domain in full, with the rest retrieved from reference TRBV28 and TRBJ2-3, is DVKVTQSSRYLVKRTGEKVFLECVQDMDHENMFWYRQDPGLGLRLIYFSYDVKMKEKGDIPEGYSVSREKKERFSLILESASTNQTSMYLCASRGQGQVGDTQCFGPGTRLTVL.

The rearrangement links TRBV12-3 or TRBV12-4 to TRBJ2-1, with D possibly TRBD1 on 5 matching bases. The CDR3 covers 16 residues. V lost 11 bases and J lost 0, with 20 bases in between. The CDR3, as DNA: TGTGCCTGCATCACTACAGGTACAGACTCCTACAATGAGCAGTTCTTC. Its translation is CACITTGTDSYNEQFF.

The chain is built from TRBV27 and TRBJ2-1; 9 bases agree with TRBD1. The CDR3 consists of 15 residues. Trimming cost V 3 bases and J 7 bases; bases outside gene matches: 7. CDR1 and CDR2 (germline): MNHEY, SMNVEV (reference sequence). The CDR3 spells CASSFSADRGNEQFF. The CDR3 nucleotides read TGTGCCAGCAGTTTTAGTGCGGACAGGGGTAATGAGCAGTTCTTC.

V is TRBV19 and J is TRBJ2-1, with 10 positions matching TRBD2. The CDR3 contains 15 residues. Trimming at V came to 4 bases and at J to 7 bases, leaving 7 bases not matched to a gene. Germline V gene sequence: CDR1 LNHDA, CDR2 SQIVND (reference sequence). The CDR3 here is CASSTLAGVRNEQFF. The CDR3 DNA sequence: TGTGCCAGTAGTACCCTAGCGGGAGTTAGGAATGAGCAGTTCTTC.

This clonotype was seen at least ten times. CDR3 in DNA: TGTGCCAGCACGCATATCCCAGGGGAGTGCAGGAACACTGAAGCTTTCTTT. Amino acids: CASTHIPGECRNTEAFF. V gene TRBV25-1 combines with J gene TRBJ1-1; D may be TRBD1 (6 bases). This CDR3 region has 17 residues. Germline values: CDR1 MGHDK, CDR2 SYGVNS. Trimming removed 7 bases from V and 1 base from J, with 22 bases in between. The whole variable domain, filled in from reference TRBV25-1 and TRBJ1-1, reads EADIYQTPRYLVIGTGKKITLECSQTMGHDKMYWYQQDPGMELHLIHYSYGVNSTEKGDLSSESTVSRIRTEHFPLTLESARPSHTSQYLCASTHIPGECRNTEAFFGQGTRLTVV.

This clonotype came up many times. V usage is TRBV15 and J usage is TRBJ1-1; D perhaps matches TRBD1 (6 bases). Germline V gene data show CDR1 as LNHNV and CDR2 as YYDKDF (reference sequence). Trimming took 1 base from V and 0 from J, leaving 9 bases between them. The CDR3 loop spans 15 amino acids. CDR3 residues: CATSRGDRLNTEAFF. DNA of the CDR3: TGTGCCACCAGCAGAGGTGACAGGCTGAACACTGAAGCTTTCTTT.

This clonotype has a count of ten or more. The chain combines TRBV27 with TRBJ2-1; the D gene is possibly TRBD1 (5 bases). V was cut by 5 bases and J by 0 bases, with 14 bases left in between. Germline CDR1 MNHEY, CDR2 SMNVEV (reference sequence). The CDR3 loop spans 16 amino acids. For the CDR3, the DNA is TGTGCCAGCAGTGGCCCACAGGTGAGCTCCTACAATGAGCAGTTCTTC. Translated: CASSGPQVSSYNEQFF.

This clonotype was seen ten or more times. The genes are TRBV6-1 and TRBJ2-3; TRBD2 is a possible D gene (5 bases). The CDR3 is 12 amino acids. Per the germline V gene, CDR1 is MNHNS and CDR2 is SASEGT. V was cut by 6 bases and J by 7 bases, with 11 bases left in between. Here the CDR3 reads CASRGGSNTQYF. CDR3 sequence (DNA): TGTGCCAGCAGGGGCGGGTCGAATACGCAGTATTTT.

This clonotype occurred many times. The chain links TRBV12-3 or TRBV12-4 to TRBJ2-7, with D perhaps matching TRBD1 (8 bases). The CDR3 extends over 17 amino acids. Trimming took off 5 bases at V and 5 bases at J, with 25 bases between the two ends. The DNA for the CDR3 is TGTGCCAGCAGTCCGGGGGGATGGACAGGGCCGTTGGACGAGCAGTACTTC. Protein product: CASSPGGWTGPLDEQYF.

This clonotype has more than one count but fewer than ten. This chain uses TRBV20-1 with TRBJ2-2, with D perhaps matching TRBD1 (6 bases). The CDR3 is 17 amino acids. The V gene lost 3 bases and the J gene lost 0 bases, with 17 bases spanning the gap. From germline, CDR1 is DFQATT and CDR2 SNEGSKA (reference sequence). Here the CDR3 reads CSARSPEDRPNTGELFF. CDR3 DNA sequence: TGCAGTGCTAGGTCCCCCGAAGACAGGCCGAACACCGGGGAGCTGTTTTTT.

In this sample, this clonotype turned up many times. This sequence joins TRBV20-1 and TRBJ1-5, with no clear D. The CDR3 has 15 amino acids. The germline gives CDR1 DFQATT, CDR2 SNEGSKA (reference sequence). Trimming cost V 3 bases and J 0 bases, with 12 bases left between them. CDR3 amino acids: CSASPVAVSNQPQHF. The CDR3 DNA reads as TGCAGTGCTAGTCCCGTGGCAGTTAGCAATCAGCCCCAGCATTTT.

This chain connects TRBV20-1 to TRBJ2-3; the D gene is possibly TRBD1 (6 bases). The CDR3 covers 14 residues. Trimming removed 6 bases at V and 2 bases at J, with 15 bases between. Germline CDR1 reads DFQATT; CDR2 reads SNEGSKA (reference sequence). CDR3 DNA sequence: TGCAGTGCAACCGGGACACAATACACAGATACGCAGTATTTT. Protein product: CSATGTQYTDTQYF.

V and J are TRBV20-1 and TRBJ2-5, with D maybe TRBD1 (6 bases). The CDR3 length is 13 residues. Germline V lookup: CDR1 DFQATT, CDR2 SNEGSKA (reference sequence). The ends were cut back, 3 bases at V and 7 bases at J, with 15 bases in the middle. The CDR3: CSASGQTTWTQYF. CDR3 coding DNA: TGCAGTGCTAGCGGACAGACGACCTGGACCCAGTACTTC.

The chain recombines TRBV27 with TRBJ2-1; 7 bases line up with TRBD2. Germline CDR1 MNHEY, CDR2 SMNVEV (reference sequence). Trimming at V came to 7 bases and at J to 5 bases, leaving 11 bases not matched to a gene. The CDR3 covers 15 residues. The CDR3 coding sequence is TGTGCCAGCACCCCCGCTAGCGGAGGCCACAATGAGCAGTTCTTC. Its protein product is CASTPASGGHNEQFF.

This clonotype was observed a handful of times. This chain connects TRBV24-1 to TRBJ2-2, with 7 bases aligning to TRBD2. The V gene's germline CDR1 is KGHDR and CDR2 SFDVKD. The CDR3 length is 14 residues. Trimming cost V 5 bases and J 5 bases; bases outside gene matches: 4. The CDR3 reads CATSALAETGELFF. The DNA of the CDR3 is TGTGCCACCAGTGCCCTAGCGGAGACCGGGGAGCTGTTTTTT.

This clonotype came up many times. This chain connects TRBV9 to TRBJ2-3; 8 bases fit TRBD1. The CDR3 sequence is 16 residues long. The ends lost 4 bases at V and 0 bases at J; junction bases unmatched: 7. The germline CDR1 and CDR2 sequences are SGDLS and YYNGEE. The CDR3 DNA follows: TGTGCCAGCAGCCTTTCAGGGGGCGCGAGCACAGATACGCAGTATTTT. It specifies CASSLSGGASTDTQYF.

This clonotype has only a few counts. This rearrangement joins TRBV30 to TRBJ1-1; D gene ambiguous. The CDR3 consists of 13 residues. Germline CDR1 GTSNPN, CDR2 SVGIG (reference sequence). The ends were cut back, 4 bases at V and 1 base at J, with 10 bases in the middle. CDR3 protein: CAWKIEWNTEAFF. CDR3 nucleotides: TGTGCCTGGAAGATAGAATGGAACACTGAAGCTTTCTTT.

The chain uses TRBV5-1 and TRBJ2-7; D possibly corresponds to TRBD1 (6 bases). CDR3 length equals 13 residues. V lost 1 base to trimming and J lost 5 bases, with 10 bases between them. The germline V gene has CDR1 SGHRS and CDR2 YFSETQ. CDR3 region: CASSLTGLDEQYF. CDR3 DNA: TGCGCCAGCAGCTTGACAGGGTTGGACGAGCAGTACTTC.

Comment on this clonotype: A much larger clone sits a single nucleotide away, making a read error possible. The conserved phenylalanine or tryptophan normally closing the CDR3 is absent here, so this likely arose from a read error. The chain has TRBV24-1 and TRBJ1-4; a weak D match, TRBD1 (6 bases). This CDR3 region has 17 residues. Germline loops: CDR1 KGHDR, CDR2 SFDVKD. Trimming stripped 3 bases from V and 3 bases from J, with 16 bases between. The CDR3 region is CATSDPSTGAANEKLFY. The CDR3 coding sequence is TGTGCCACCAGTGATCCTTCGACAGGAGCTGCTAATGAAAAACTGTTTTAT.

This clonotype was seen repeatedly, ten times or more. The chain is built from TRBV7-2 and TRBJ2-1; 10 bases map to TRBD2. Germline CDR1 SGHTA, CDR2 FQGNSA. J was trimmed by 8 bases and V by 1 base; bases with no gene match: 14. The CDR3 has 18 residues. The CDR3 sequence: CASSLGPSGRLGADEQFF. In DNA form, the CDR3 reads TGTGCCAGCAGCTTAGGGCCTAGCGGGAGACTAGGGGCAGATGAGCAGTTCTTC.

This clonotype was seen at least ten times. The chain couples TRBV18 to TRBJ2-7; tentative D call: TRBD2 (6 bases). Between the trimmed V and J ends, which lost 3 bases and 4 bases, there was a span of 13 bases. The CDR3 totals 14 residues. Per the germline V gene, CDR1 is KGHSH and CDR2 is LQKENI. The CDR3 bases are TGTGCCAGCTCACCGGTGGCTAGCGAGTACGAGCAGTACTTC. Translation gives CASSPVASEYEQYF.

The rearrangement uses TRBV4-3 and TRBJ1-2; D is unclear. V was clipped by 0 bases and J by 8 bases, with 22 bases between them. The CDR3 is 17 amino acids. CDR1 LGHNA and CDR2 YSLEER come from the germline V gene. The CDR3 DNA reads TGCGCCAGCAGCCAAGAGGGAGAGACAACCGGTCCGTCCGGCTACACCTTC. It yields the protein CASSQEGETTGPSGYTF.

This clonotype was observed many times. This chain links TRBV13 with TRBJ2-7; the D gene is possibly TRBD1 (5 bases). CDR1 is PRHDT, CDR2 FYEKMQ, per germline (reference sequence). This CDR3 has 12 amino acids. V was pared by 5 bases and J by 2 bases, with 7 bases between. The CDR3 DNA reads as TGTGCCAGCAGCGGCAGGGCCTACGAGCAGTACTTC. Amino acids: CASSGRAYEQYF.

This clonotype was detected a few times. The chain has TRBV29-1 and TRBJ1-1; tentative D call: TRBD1 (5 bases). Deletions cut 4 bases from V and 5 bases from J, with 8 bases between. The CDR3 has 11 amino acids. Per germline, CDR1 SQVTM and CDR2 ANQGSEA. For the CDR3, the DNA is TGCAGCGTTGTGGGGGGTACTGAAGCTTTCTTT. Amino acids: CSVVGGTEAFF.

There are a few counts of this clonotype. This chain links TRBV5-6 with TRBJ2-5, with D tentatively TRBD2 (5 bases). The CDR3 loop spans 15 amino acids. CDR1 is SGHDT, CDR2 YYEEEE, per germline. Trimming cost V 3 bases and J 5 bases, with 17 bases left between them. CDR3 nucleotides: TGTGCCAGCAGCTCCGGACTTTCACCGGGGGAGACCCAGTACTTC. Its protein is CASSSGLSPGETQYF.

As to this clonotype: With a much larger clone just one base away, this may be a read error. This is likely a read error, given that the CDR3 carries no conserved phenylalanine or tryptophan at its end. This sequence joins TRBV9 and TRBJ2-2; D unresolved. The germline CDR1 and CDR2 sequences are SGDLS and YYNGEE. This CDR3 spans 14 amino acids. Trimming stripped 0 bases from V and 0 bases from J, with 3 bases between. The CDR3, as DNA: TGTGCCAGCAGCGTAGTCCCGAACACCGGGGAGCTGTTTTGT. It translates to CASSVVPNTGELFC.